This T cell receptor beta chain was sequenced for a study of OX40 agonist ivuxolimab in advanced cancers. About the research overall: The dose-escalation cohort had hepatocellular carcinoma, melanoma, renal cell or head and neck cancer. Study observations and caveats: CD8+ T cells averaged more expanded clones than CD4+. With doses of 0.1 to 3.0 mg/kg, CD4+ and CD8+ blood T cells had undergone clonal expansion by week 6.

The method was immunoSEQ multiplex PCR; TCRdb's version includes in-frame clones alone and lacks a portion of them. Of about 82,000 clones listed, around 84% were seen once; the top ten hold 6.5%. Autoimmune disease history or systemic immunosuppression barred patients. Note on this clone: Antigen: not known.

Germline V CDR1 and CDR2: MNHNS, SASEGT. V lost 3 bases and J lost 4, with 9 bases in between. The CDR3 consists of 13 residues. This sequence originates from an adult with an advanced solid tumor such as melanoma, head and neck, liver or kidney cancer. The chain carries TRBV6-1 and TRBJ2-5; D unresolved. This specimen consisted of CD4+ or CD8+ T cells sorted from blood, obtained in a trial of the OX40 agonist ivuxolimab. The DNA for the CDR3 is TGTGCCAGCAGTGAGGGCAGGCGAGAGACCCAGTACTTC. Translated: CASSEGRRETQYF.